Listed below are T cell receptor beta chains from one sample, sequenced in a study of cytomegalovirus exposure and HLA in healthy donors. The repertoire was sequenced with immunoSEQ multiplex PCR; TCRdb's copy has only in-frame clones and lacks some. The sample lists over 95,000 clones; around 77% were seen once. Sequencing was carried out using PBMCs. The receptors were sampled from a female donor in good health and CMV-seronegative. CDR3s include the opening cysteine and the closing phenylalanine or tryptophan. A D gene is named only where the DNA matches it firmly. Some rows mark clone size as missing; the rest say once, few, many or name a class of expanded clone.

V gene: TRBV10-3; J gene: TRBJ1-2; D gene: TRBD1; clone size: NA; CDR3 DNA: TGTGCCATCACCGCACAGGGGGACTATGGCTACACCTTC; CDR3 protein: CAITAQGDYGYTF
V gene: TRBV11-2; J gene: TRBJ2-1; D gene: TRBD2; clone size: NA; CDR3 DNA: TGTGCCAGCAGCTCAACCGGCGGGAGGGTCTACAATGAGCAGTTCTTC; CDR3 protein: CASSSTGGRVYNEQFF
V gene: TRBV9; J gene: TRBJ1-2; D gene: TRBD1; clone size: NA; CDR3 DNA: TGTGCCAGCAGCCCAGGGACAGGGGCTGGTGGCTACACCTTC; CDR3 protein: CASSPGTGAGGYTF
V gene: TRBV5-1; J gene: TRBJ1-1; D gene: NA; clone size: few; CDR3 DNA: TGCGCCAGCAGCTTAGCCCTTAGCACTGAAGCTTTCTTT; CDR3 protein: CASSLALSTEAFF
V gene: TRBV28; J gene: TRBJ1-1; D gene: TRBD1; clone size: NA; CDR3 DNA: TGTGCCAGCAGTTCGCCAGGGGGTATGAACACTGAAGCTTTCTTT; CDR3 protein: CASSSPGGMNTEAFF
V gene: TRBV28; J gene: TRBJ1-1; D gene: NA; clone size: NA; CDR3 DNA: TGTGCCAGCAGTTTAGAGGCCAGGGGTGGCTGGGCTTTCTTT; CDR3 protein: CASSLEARGGWAFF
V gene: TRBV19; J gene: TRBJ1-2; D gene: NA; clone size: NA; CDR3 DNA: TGTGCCAGTAGTAGATCTACTGAATCCTATGGCTACACCTTC; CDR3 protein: CASSRSTESYGYTF
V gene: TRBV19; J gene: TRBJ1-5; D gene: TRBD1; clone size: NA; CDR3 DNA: TGTGCCAGCCTAAGGACAGGGACCTATAGCAATCAGCCCCAGCATTTT; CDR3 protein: CASLRTGTYSNQPQHF
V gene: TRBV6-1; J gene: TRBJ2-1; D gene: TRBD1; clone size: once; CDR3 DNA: TGTGCCAGCAGTGTAGGGGGACAGGGGCTGTACAATGAGCAGTTCTTC; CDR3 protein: CASSVGGQGLYNEQFF
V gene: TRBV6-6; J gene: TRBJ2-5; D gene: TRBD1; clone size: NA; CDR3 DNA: TGTGCCAGCAGTTCGGGGACAGGGGATCAAGAGACCCAGTACTTC; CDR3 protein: CASSSGTGDQETQYF